These 29 T cell receptor beta chains were sequenced from one sample in a study of CD8 T cells in ankylosing spondylitis. Each CDR3 protein gets one entry after TCRdb re-called the 5' RACE reads with MiXCR. Of a few hundred thousand distinct CDR3 sequences listed, 10% to 13% are singletons. Input material: blood, either unsorted or a sorted T cell fraction (not recorded which). Receptor source: a male donor with ankylosing spondylitis or in good health (not recorded which).

This clonotype was observed at least ten times. V is TRBV24-1 and J is TRBJ2-1; the D is unclear. The CDR3 has 14 residues. Looked up from germline, CDR1 is KGHDR and CDR2 is SFDVKD. Deletions cut 5 bases from V and 3 bases from J, with 10 bases between. The CDR3, as DNA: TGTGCCACCAGTGGATCCCCATACTACAATGAGCAGTTCTTC. It is translated as CATSGSPYYNEQFF.

V gene TRBV7-2 combines with J gene TRBJ2-6; D gene ambiguous. CDR1 is SGHTA and CDR2 is FQGNSA in the germline V gene. V shed 5 bases and J shed 1 base, with 9 bases lying between them. The CDR3 extends over 15 amino acids. Here the CDR3 reads CASSLDISGANVLTF. As DNA, the CDR3 is TGTGCCAGCAGCCTCGACATTTCTGGGGCCAACGTCCTGACTTTC.

This clonotype was observed at least ten times. V is TRBV20-1 and J is TRBJ1-5; D remains unclear. The germline CDR1 and CDR2 sequences are DFQATT and SNEGSKA (reference sequence). V was trimmed by 1 base and J by 3 bases, leaving 16 bases between them. The CDR3 is made up of 16 amino acids. CDR3 region: CSARAGRNLFNQPQHF. In nucleotides, the CDR3 is TGCAGTGCTAGAGCGGGGAGAAATCTCTTCAATCAGCCCCAGCATTTT.

The chain combines TRBV5-1 with TRBJ1-6, with 8 bases lining up with TRBD1. The CDR3 contains 15 residues. The V gene end was trimmed by 4 bases and the J gene end by 5 bases; junction bases not matched to a gene: 5. Germline V gene sequence: CDR1 SGHRS, CDR2 YFSETQ. The DNA of the CDR3 is TGCGCCAGCAGCGCCGGACAGGGTGATAATTCACCCCTCCACTTT. This codes for CASSAGQGDNSPLHF.

This chain links TRBV29-1 with TRBJ2-7; D is undetermined. Looked up from germline, CDR1 is SQVTM and CDR2 is ANQGSEA. This CDR3 has 12 residues. The ends were cut back, 5 bases at V and 0 bases at J, with 8 bases in the middle. The CDR3 bases are TGCAGCGTTAAGACACTCTCCTACGAGCAGTACTTC. Amino acid sequence: CSVKTLSYEQYF.

This clonotype was observed a handful of times. The chain carries TRBV7-3 and TRBJ2-2, with 12 bases fitting TRBD2. Germline V gives CDR1 SGHTA, CDR2 FQGTGA. Unmatched junction bases numbered 1, after V lost 3 bases and J lost 5 bases. The CDR3 is 15 amino acids. CDR3 amino acids: CASSFLAGGTGELFF. The CDR3 nucleotides are TGTGCCAGCAGCTTCCTAGCGGGGGGGACCGGGGAGCTGTTTTTT.

This clonotype was counted at least ten times. The chain links TRBV7-2 to TRBJ1-1, with D hard to call. The germline V and J ends were trimmed by 0 bases and 8 bases, with 13 bases remaining between them. CDR1 is SGHTA, CDR2 FQGNSA, per germline. The CDR3 is 14 residues long. The CDR3 DNA follows: TGTGCCAGCAGCTTAGCGTCACACGTGAGGGAAGCTTTCTTT. This translates into CASSLASHVREAFF. Using reference TRBV7-2 and TRBJ1-1 for the parts outside the CDR3, the full variable domain is GAGVSQSPSNKVTEKGKDVELRCDPISGHTALYWYRQSLGQGLEFLIYFQGNSAPDKSGLPSDRFSAERTGGSVSTLTIQRTQQEDSAVYLCASSLASHVREAFFGQGTRLTVV.

This clonotype was counted between two and nine times. The chain has TRBV7-2 and TRBJ1-2; D perhaps matches TRBD1 (5 bases). Per the germline V gene, CDR1 is SGHTA and CDR2 is FQGNSA. The CDR3 spans 13 residues. V was trimmed by 2 bases and J by 8 bases, leaving 12 bases between them. CDR3 sequence (DNA): TGTGCCAGCAGCTTACTGGGGCAGGGAGGCTACACCTTC. It encodes CASSLLGQGGYTF.

This clonotype was counted many times. The V call is TRBV20-1, the J call TRBJ2-7, with 9 nucleotides matching TRBD2. The CDR3 runs to 12 residues. Germline trimming cut 5 bases from V and 3 bases from J; bases unmatched to any gene: 2. The germline CDR1 and CDR2 sequences are DFQATT and SNEGSKA (reference sequence). CDR3: CSAGTSFYEQYF. CDR3 sequence (DNA): TGCAGTGCTGGGACTAGCTTCTACGAGCAGTACTTC.

Ten or more counts support this clonotype. The chain combines TRBV18 with TRBJ1-5, with a tentative D call TRBD1 (5 bases). Trimming left V 3 bases short and J 6 bases short, with 15 bases between. Germline CDR1 KGHSH, CDR2 LQKENI. This CDR3 comprises 15 residues. CDR3 nucleotides: TGTGCCAGCTCACCTTCGGACGGGGCGTCTCAGCCCCAGCATTTT. Residues: CASSPSDGASQPQHF.

Only a few counts were recorded for this clonotype. V gene TRBV27 combines with J gene TRBJ2-7; D is undetermined. Germline CDR1 reads MNHEY; CDR2 reads SMNVEV (reference sequence). The length of the CDR3 is 14 residues. Trimming removed 6 bases from V and 2 bases from J, with 14 bases in between. CDR3 protein: CASSSYESPYEQYF. The DNA of the CDR3 is TGTGCCAGCAGCTCCTACGAATCCCCCTACGAGCAGTACTTC.

This clonotype came up many times. The genes are TRBV6-1 and TRBJ2-7; D may be TRBD1 (6 bases). The CDR3 length is 15 residues. V dropped 6 bases and J dropped 7 bases, with 22 bases sitting between them. Germline loops: CDR1 MNHNS, CDR2 SASEGT. CDR3 nucleotide sequence: TGTGCCAGCAGGATACCGGACAGAGTCCTACGGGAGCAGTACTTC. Its translation: CASRIPDRVLREQYF.

In its sample, this clonotype was seen a few times. The chain is built from TRBV29-1 and TRBJ1-3, with D uncertain. The CDR3 spans 14 residues. V was cut by 4 bases and J by 4 bases, with 14 bases left in between. Germline V gives CDR1 SQVTM, CDR2 ANQGSEA. The CDR3 region has the DNA TGCAGCGTTGGGGCCAAAAACTCCGGAAACACCATATATTTT. Translating it yields CSVGAKNSGNTIYF. The full variable domain, in which reference TRBV29-1 and TRBJ1-3 provide the parts outside the CDR3, is SAVISQKPSRDICQRGTSLTIQCQVDSQVTMMFWYRQQPGQSLTLIATANQGSEATYESGFVIDKFPISRPNLTFSTLTVSNMSPEDSSIYLCSVGAKNSGNTIYFGEGSWLTVV.

The table lists this clonotype with many counts. The chain joins TRBV7-4 to TRBJ1-4; D unresolved. The germline CDR1 and CDR2 sequences are SGHVT and SQSDAQ. This CDR3 comprises 19 residues. The ends were cut back, 5 bases at V and 2 bases at J, with 24 bases in the middle. The CDR3 DNA is TGTGCCAGCAGCAGCCACATACGAAACGACTGCCCCACTAATGAAAAACTGTTTTTT. It yields the protein CASSSHIRNDCPTNEKLFF.

This chain joins TRBV15 and TRBJ2-5, with 7 bases fitting TRBD2. V lost 8 bases to trimming and J lost 0 bases; unmatched junction nucleotides: 0. The CDR3 sequence is 12 residues long. The germline V gene encodes CDR1 LNHNV and CDR2 YYDKDF (reference sequence). DNA for the CDR3: TGTGCCACCGGGACTAACCAAGAGACCCAGTACTTC. Translated, it gives CATGTNQETQYF.

The rearrangement joins TRBV29-1 to TRBJ1-2, with 10 bases aligning to TRBD1. CDR1 is SQVTM, CDR2 ANQGSEA, per germline. The V and J ends lost 7 bases and 4 bases, in that order; junction bases with no gene match: 6. The CDR3 is 13 residues long. The CDR3 loop reads CSAGTGDTYGYTF. The CDR3 DNA reads TGCAGCGCCGGGACAGGGGACACCTATGGCTACACCTTC. Filled out from reference TRBV29-1 and TRBJ1-2, the complete variable domain reads SAVISQKPSRDICQRGTSLTIQCQVDSQVTMMFWYRQQPGQSLTLIATANQGSEATYESGFVIDKFPISRPNLTFSTLTVSNMSPEDSSIYLCSAGTGDTYGYTFGSGTRLTVV.

This clonotype was seen at least ten times. The chain carries TRBV24-1 and TRBJ2-2; D gene ambiguous. The V end lost 9 bases, the J end lost 2 bases, and 6 bases lay between the germline ends. The CDR3 is made up of 12 amino acids. CDR1 and CDR2 (germline): KGHDR, SFDVKD. The DNA of the CDR3 is TGTGCCACCGGGGTTAACACCGGGGAGCTGTTTTTT. This translates into CATGVNTGELFF.

This clonotype was seen a few times. The chain joins TRBV29-1 to TRBJ1-5; perhaps TRBD1 as D (5 bases). Trimming pared 7 bases from V and 3 bases from J, leaving 13 bases between. This CDR3 spans 13 amino acids. Germline CDR1 and CDR2: SQVTM and ANQGSEA. CDR3 sequence reads: CSAAQENNQPQHF. The CDR3 nucleotides read TGCAGCGCTGCACAGGAAAACAATCAGCCCCAGCATTTT.

In this sample, this clonotype turned up many times. The chain has TRBV6-5 and TRBJ1-5; 7 bases are a match to TRBD1. Germline V gene lookup returns CDR1 MNHEY and CDR2 SVGAGI. Trimming took 4 bases from V and 1 from J; bases not matched to a gene: 7. The CDR3 sequence is 16 residues long. This CDR3 reads CASSLQGTGSNQPQHF. For the CDR3, the DNA is TGTGCCAGCAGTTTACAGGGGACGGGAAGCAATCAGCCCCAGCATTTT.

This clonotype was counted ten times or more. The rearrangement uses TRBV12-3 or TRBV12-4 and TRBJ2-1; 8 nucleotides agree with TRBD2. This CDR3 is 13 amino acids long. Trimming took 6 bases from V and 10 from J; bases not matched to a gene: 8. The CDR3 loop reads CASSPGTRVEQFF. CDR3 coding DNA: TGTGCCAGCAGCCCCGGGACTAGGGTGGAGCAGTTCTTC.

V is TRBV29-1 and J is TRBJ2-5; D remains unclear. This CDR3 contains 14 residues. The V end was cut by 8 bases, the J end by 1 base, with 17 bases between. In germline, CDR1 is SQVTM, CDR2 ANQGSEA. CDR3 sequence: CSPENPVLQETQYF. In nucleotides, the CDR3 is TGCAGCCCGGAAAATCCTGTACTCCAAGAGACCCAGTACTTC.

This clonotype was counted a few times. The chain joins TRBV9 to TRBJ2-3, with 7 bases that match TRBD2. V shed 3 bases, J shed 2 bases, and the junction held 6 bases outside the gene matches. The CDR3 is 15 amino acids. Per the germline V gene, CDR1 is SGDLS and CDR2 is YYNGEE. The CDR3 nucleotides are TGTGCCAGCAGCGCTTCTAGCGGAGCCACAGATACGCAGTATTTT. Its protein is CASSASSGATDTQYF.

This clonotype was observed at least ten times. The chain is built from TRBV12-3 or TRBV12-4 and TRBJ2-5; D might be TRBD2 (5 bases). Trimming shortened V by 3 bases and J by 1 base, and 9 bases separated the two germline ends. The CDR3 length is 14 residues. The CDR3 loop is CASSLEAAQETQYF. CDR3 DNA sequence: TGTGCCAGCAGTTTGGAGGCAGCCCAAGAGACCCAGTACTTC.

This clonotype was counted ten times or more. The chain employs TRBV5-1 and TRBJ2-4; TRBD2 matches 7 bases. Germline-derived CDR1 and CDR2 are SGHRS and YFSETQ. CDR3 size: 16 residues. The ends lost 4 bases at V and 5 bases at J; junction bases unmatched: 12. The CDR3 is CASSPGGGWGENIQYF. CDR3 bases: TGCGCCAGCAGCCCCGGCGGGGGATGGGGGGAAAACATTCAGTACTTC.

This clonotype was observed a handful of times. The CDR3 reads CASSQDLGVYGYTF. In nucleotides, the CDR3 is TGTGCCAGCAGCCAAGATCTCGGGGTTTATGGCTACACCTTC. This chain uses TRBV3-1 with TRBJ1-2, with D uncertain. The CDR3 covers 14 residues. Trimming pared 0 bases from V and 5 bases from J, leaving 10 bases between. In germline, CDR1 is LGHDT, CDR2 YNNKEL (reference sequence).

The sample holds many counts of this clonotype. The gene calls are TRBV2 and TRBJ2-5, with 8 bases identical to TRBD2. Looked up from germline, CDR1 is SNHLY and CDR2 is FYNNEI. CDR3 length: 15 residues. Trimming cost V 2 bases and J 3 bases; bases outside gene matches: 5. The CDR3 sequence is CASSESAGGKETQYF. The CDR3 DNA reads TGTGCCAGCAGTGAAAGTGCGGGGGGCAAAGAGACCCAGTACTTC.

This clonotype has at least ten counts. The V and J genes are TRBV20-1 and TRBJ2-4; D is unclear. The CDR3 sequence is 14 residues long. Trimming took 3 bases from V and 3 from J, leaving 12 bases between them. Germline assignment: CDR1 DFQATT and CDR2 SNEGSKA (reference sequence). CDR3 sequence reads: CSASSVTVKNIQYF. Written as DNA, the CDR3 is TGCAGTGCTAGCAGTGTTACAGTCAAAAACATTCAGTACTTC.

This clonotype was detected only a few times. This sequence joins TRBV6-1 and TRBJ1-1, with D possibly TRBD1 on 5 matching bases. Germline V CDR1 and CDR2: MNHNS, SASEGT. The CDR3 covers 16 residues. V gave up 6 bases and J gave up 3 bases, with 20 bases separating them. For the CDR3, the DNA is TGTGCCAGCAGCTCCCCCGGGGGGTCGCGGGACACTGAAGCTTTCTTT. It specifies CASSSPGGSRDTEAFF.

This clonotype appeared many times. This rearrangement joins TRBV7-2 to TRBJ2-5; the match to TRBD2 covers 9 bases. V gave up 3 bases and J gave up 5 bases; unmatched junction bases: 7. The CDR3 contains 15 residues. Looked up from germline, CDR1 is SGHTA and CDR2 is FQGNSA. The CDR3 loop is CASSLGTSRFETQYF. CDR3 bases: TGTGCCAGCAGCTTGGGGACTAGCAGGTTTGAGACCCAGTACTTC.